This T cell receptor (beta chain) was identified in a study of T cell changes during pregnancy in multiple sclerosis. The CDR3 spans 16 residues. V dropped 4 bases and J dropped 5; count of bases not matched to a gene: 13. CDR1 SGHDT and CDR2 YYEEEE come from the germline V gene. Some clones are missing from TCRdb's copy, which holds only in-frame ones; the method was immunoSEQ multiplex PCR. The sample lists roughly 64,000 clones, roughly 92% seen once, with approximately 1.5% in the top ten. Specimen: peripheral blood, collected in the second trimester of pregnancy. This chain uses TRBV5-6 with TRBJ2-5, with TRBD2 identical over 8 bases. This sequence originates from a female donor with multiple sclerosis, enrolled in a pregnancy study. For the CDR3, the DNA is TGTGCCAGCAGCCCTGTACGGAGCGGGAGTTTGGAGACCCAGTACTTC. Protein: CASSPVRSGSLETQYF.